This TCR beta chain was profiled in a study of T cells in Graves' hyperthyroidism and ophthalmopathy. Study summary: At the time of initial diagnosis and before any treatment, peripheral blood was collected. The study's findings and limits: The model's output predicted ophthalmopathy at a median of roughly seven months prior to onset.

V lost 4 bases and J lost 0, with 7 bases in between. The germline gives CDR1 SNHLY, CDR2 FYNNEI. CDR3 size: 13 residues. Regarding this clonotype: Its target is not known.

TCR beta CDR3 region amplification was performed from RNA transcripts. The HTBI primer set drove a first-round RT-PCR of the TCR CDR3. From the multiplex PCR reads, TCRdb called clonotypes with MiXCR, one entry per CDR3 protein. The sample yields more than 350,000 distinct CDR3 sequences, approximately 18% seen once. Sequences were obtained from blood. The TCR sequence derives from a woman aged 30 to 39 with Graves' hyperthyroidism that later progressed to Graves' ophthalmopathy. V is TRBV2 and J is TRBJ2-7, with D unclear. The CDR3 nucleotides are TGTGCCAGCAGTGGGGCAATCTCCTACGAGCAGTACTTC. This codes for CASSGAISYEQYF.